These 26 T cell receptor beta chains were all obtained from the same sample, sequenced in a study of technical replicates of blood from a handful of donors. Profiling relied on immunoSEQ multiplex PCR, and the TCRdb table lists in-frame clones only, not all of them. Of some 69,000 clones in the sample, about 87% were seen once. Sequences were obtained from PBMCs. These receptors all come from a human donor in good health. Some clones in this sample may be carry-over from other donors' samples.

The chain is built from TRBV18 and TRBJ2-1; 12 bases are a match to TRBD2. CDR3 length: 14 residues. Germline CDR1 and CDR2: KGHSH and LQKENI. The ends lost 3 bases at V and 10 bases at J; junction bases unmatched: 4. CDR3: CASSPTGLAGEQFF. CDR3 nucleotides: TGTGCCAGCTCACCTACCGGACTAGCGGGAGAGCAGTTCTTC.

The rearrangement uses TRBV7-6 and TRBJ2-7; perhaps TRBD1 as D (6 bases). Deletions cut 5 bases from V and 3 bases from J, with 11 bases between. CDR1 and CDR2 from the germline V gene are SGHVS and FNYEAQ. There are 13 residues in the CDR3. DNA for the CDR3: TGTGCCAGCAGCCCAGGGGCGGGCTACGAGCAGTACTTC. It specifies CASSPGAGYEQYF.

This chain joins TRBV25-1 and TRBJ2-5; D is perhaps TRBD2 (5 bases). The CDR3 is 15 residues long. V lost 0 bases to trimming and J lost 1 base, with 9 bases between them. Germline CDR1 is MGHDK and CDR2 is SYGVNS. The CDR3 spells CASSEYGLLQETQYF. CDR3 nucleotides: TGTGCCAGCAGTGAATATGGACTCCTCCAAGAGACCCAGTACTTC.

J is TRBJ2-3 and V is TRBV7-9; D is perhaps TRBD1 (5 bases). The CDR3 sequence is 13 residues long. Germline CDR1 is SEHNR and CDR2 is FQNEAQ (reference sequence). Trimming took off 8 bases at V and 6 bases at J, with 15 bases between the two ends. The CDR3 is CASRATGGDTQYF. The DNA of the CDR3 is TGTGCCAGCCGGGCCACAGGTGGGGATACGCAGTATTTT.

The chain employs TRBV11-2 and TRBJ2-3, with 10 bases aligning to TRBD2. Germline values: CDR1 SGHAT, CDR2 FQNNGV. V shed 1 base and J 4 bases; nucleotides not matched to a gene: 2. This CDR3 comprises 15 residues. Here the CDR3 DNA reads TGTGCCAGCAGCTTAGGGCTAGCGGGAGCAGATACGCAGTATTTT. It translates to CASSLGLAGADTQYF.

DNA of the CDR3: TGTGCCAGTAGAAATGCACAGGGGGCGGGGGAGCAGTACTTC. As protein: CASRNAQGAGEQYF. The chain recombines TRBV19 with TRBJ2-7, with 9 nucleotides matching TRBD1. With 6 bases clipped from V and 7 bases from J, the junction kept 10 bases outside the gene matches. From germline, CDR1 is LNHDA and CDR2 SQIVND (reference sequence). This CDR3 contains 14 residues.

As DNA, the CDR3 is TGTGCCAGCAGCCCGAACTGGAGCACTGAAGCTTTCTTT. Its translation is CASSPNWSTEAFF. The rearrangement uses TRBV6-1 and TRBJ1-1; the D is unclear. The V end lost 6 bases, the J end lost 4 bases, and 12 bases lay between the germline ends. Germline loops: CDR1 MNHNS, CDR2 SASEGT. CDR3 length equals 13 residues.

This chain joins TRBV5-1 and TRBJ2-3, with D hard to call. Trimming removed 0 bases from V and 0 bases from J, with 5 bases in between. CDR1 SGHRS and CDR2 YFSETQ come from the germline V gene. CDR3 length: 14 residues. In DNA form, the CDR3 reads TGCGCCAGCAGCTTGGACAAAAGCACAGATACGCAGTATTTT. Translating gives CASSLDKSTDTQYF.

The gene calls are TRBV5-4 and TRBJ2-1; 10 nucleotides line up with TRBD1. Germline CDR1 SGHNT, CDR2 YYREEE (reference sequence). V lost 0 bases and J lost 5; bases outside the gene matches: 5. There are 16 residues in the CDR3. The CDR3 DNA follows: TGTGCCAGCAGCTTGGAAGAAGGGACAGGGGACAATGAGCAGTTCTTC. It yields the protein CASSLEEGTGDNEQFF. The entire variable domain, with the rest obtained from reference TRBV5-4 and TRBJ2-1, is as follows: ETGVTQSPTHLIKTRGQQVTLRCSSQSGHNTVSWYQQALGQGPQFIFQYYREEENGRGNFPPRFSGLQFPNYSSELNVNALELDDSALYLCASSLEEGTGDNEQFFGPGTRLTVL.

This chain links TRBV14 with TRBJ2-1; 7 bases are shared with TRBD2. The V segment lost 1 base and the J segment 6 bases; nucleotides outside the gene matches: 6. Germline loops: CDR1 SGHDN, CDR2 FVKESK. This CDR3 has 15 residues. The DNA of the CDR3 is TGTGCCAGCAGCCAAGTAGCGGGCCTATTCAATGAGCAGTTCTTC. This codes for CASSQVAGLFNEQFF.

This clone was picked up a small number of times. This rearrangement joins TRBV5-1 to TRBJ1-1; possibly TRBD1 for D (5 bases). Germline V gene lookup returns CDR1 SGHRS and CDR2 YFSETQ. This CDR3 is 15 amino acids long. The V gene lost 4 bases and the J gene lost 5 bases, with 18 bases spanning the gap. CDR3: CASSVEGVLKTEAFF. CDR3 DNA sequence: TGCGCCAGCAGCGTTGAAGGGGTACTTAAAACTGAAGCTTTCTTT. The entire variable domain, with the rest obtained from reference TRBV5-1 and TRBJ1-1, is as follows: KAGVTQTPRYLIKTRGQQVTLSCSPISGHRSVSWYQQTPGQGLQFLFEYFSETQRNKGNFPGRFSGRQFSNSRSEMNVSTLELGDSALYLCASSVEGVLKTEAFFGQGTRLTVV.

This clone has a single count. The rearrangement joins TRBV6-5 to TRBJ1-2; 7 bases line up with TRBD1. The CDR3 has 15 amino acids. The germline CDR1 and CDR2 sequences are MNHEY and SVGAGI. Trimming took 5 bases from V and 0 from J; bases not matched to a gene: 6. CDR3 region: CASSRLQGSNYGYTF. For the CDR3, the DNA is TGTGCCAGCAGTAGACTACAGGGGTCTAACTATGGCTACACCTTC.

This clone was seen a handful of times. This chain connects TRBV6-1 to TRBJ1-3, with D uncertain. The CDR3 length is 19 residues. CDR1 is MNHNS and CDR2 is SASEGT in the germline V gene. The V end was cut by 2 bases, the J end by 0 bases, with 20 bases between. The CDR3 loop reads CASSEIMAYGLVSGNTIYF. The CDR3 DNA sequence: TGTGCCAGCAGTGAAATTATGGCATACGGACTGGTCTCTGGAAACACCATATATTTT.

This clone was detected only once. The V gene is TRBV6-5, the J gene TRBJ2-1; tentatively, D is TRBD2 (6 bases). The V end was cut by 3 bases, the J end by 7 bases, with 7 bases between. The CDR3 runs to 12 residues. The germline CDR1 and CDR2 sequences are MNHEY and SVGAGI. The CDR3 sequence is CASSYGGNEQFF. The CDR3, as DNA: TGTGCCAGCAGTTATGGGGGGAATGAGCAGTTCTTC.

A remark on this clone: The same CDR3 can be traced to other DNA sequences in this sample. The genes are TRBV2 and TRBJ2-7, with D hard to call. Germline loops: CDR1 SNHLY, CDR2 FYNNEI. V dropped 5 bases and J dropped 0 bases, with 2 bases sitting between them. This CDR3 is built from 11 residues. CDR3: CASSLSYEQYF. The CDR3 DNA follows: TGTGCCAGCAGTCTCTCCTACGAGCAGTACTTC.

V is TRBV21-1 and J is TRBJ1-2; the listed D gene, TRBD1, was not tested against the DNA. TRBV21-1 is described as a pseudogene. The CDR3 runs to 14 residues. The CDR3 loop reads CASRCYRKTYGYTF. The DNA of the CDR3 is TGTGCCAGCAGATGCTACAGAAAGACCTATGGCTACACCTTC.

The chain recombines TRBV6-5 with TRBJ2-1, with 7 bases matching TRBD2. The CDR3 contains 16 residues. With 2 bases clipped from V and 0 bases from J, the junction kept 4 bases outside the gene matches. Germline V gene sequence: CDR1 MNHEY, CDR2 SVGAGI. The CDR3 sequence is CASSYDGGSSYNEQFF. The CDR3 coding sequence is TGTGCCAGCAGTTACGACGGGGGGAGCTCCTACAATGAGCAGTTCTTC.

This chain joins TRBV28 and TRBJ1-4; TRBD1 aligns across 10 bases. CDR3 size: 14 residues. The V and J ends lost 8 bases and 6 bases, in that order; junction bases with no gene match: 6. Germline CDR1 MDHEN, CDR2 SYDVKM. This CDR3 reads CASLRDRGHEKLFF. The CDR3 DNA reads TGTGCCAGCCTGAGGGACAGGGGCCATGAAAAACTGTTTTTT. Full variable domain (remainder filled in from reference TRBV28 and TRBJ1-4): DVKVTQSSRYLVKRTGEKVFLECVQDMDHENMFWYRQDPGLGLRLIYFSYDVKMKEKGDIPEGYSVSREKKERFSLILESASTNQTSMYLCASLRDRGHEKLFFGSGTQLSVL.

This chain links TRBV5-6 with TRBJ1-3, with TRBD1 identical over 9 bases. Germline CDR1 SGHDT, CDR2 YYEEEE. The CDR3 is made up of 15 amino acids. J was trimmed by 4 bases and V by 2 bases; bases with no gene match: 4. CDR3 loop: CASSFYRGQGNTIYF. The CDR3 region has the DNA TGTGCCAGCAGCTTTTACAGGGGGCAGGGAAACACCATATATTTT.

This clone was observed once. The CDR3 loop is CAIRPPAGGPNEQYF. For the CDR3, the DNA is TGTGCCATCAGGCCACCAGCGGGGGGGCCCAACGAGCAGTACTTC. The rearrangement uses TRBV10-3 and TRBJ2-7; 10 positions match TRBD2. Germline V gives CDR1 ENHRY, CDR2 SYGVKD. V gave up 6 bases and J gave up 5 bases; unmatched junction bases: 10. The CDR3 spans 15 residues.

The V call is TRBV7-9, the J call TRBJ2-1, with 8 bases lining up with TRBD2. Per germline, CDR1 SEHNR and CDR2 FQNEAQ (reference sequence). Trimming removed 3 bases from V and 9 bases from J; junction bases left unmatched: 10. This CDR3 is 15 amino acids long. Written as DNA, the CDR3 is TGTGCCAGCAGCTTGATAGCGGGAATGCCAGTTGAGCAGTTCTTC. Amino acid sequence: CASSLIAGMPVEQFF.

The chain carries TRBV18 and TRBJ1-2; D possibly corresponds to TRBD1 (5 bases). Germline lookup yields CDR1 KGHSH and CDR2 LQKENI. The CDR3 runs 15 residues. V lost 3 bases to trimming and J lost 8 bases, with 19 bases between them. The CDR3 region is CASSPPGLEGLGYTF. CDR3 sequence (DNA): TGTGCCAGCTCACCTCCCGGACTTGAGGGACTAGGCTACACCTTC.

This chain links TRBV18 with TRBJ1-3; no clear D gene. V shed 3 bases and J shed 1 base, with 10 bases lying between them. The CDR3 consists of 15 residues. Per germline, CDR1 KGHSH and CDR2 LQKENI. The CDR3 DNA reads TGTGCCAGCTCACCCTCGCCACGGTCTGGAAACACCATATATTTT. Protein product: CASSPSPRSGNTIYF.

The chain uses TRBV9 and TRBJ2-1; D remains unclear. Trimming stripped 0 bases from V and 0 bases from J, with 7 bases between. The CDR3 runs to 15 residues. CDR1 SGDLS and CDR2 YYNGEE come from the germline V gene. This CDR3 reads CASSVGVSSYNEQFF. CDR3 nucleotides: TGTGCCAGCAGCGTAGGAGTGAGCTCCTACAATGAGCAGTTCTTC. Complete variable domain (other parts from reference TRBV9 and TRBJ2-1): DSGVTQTPKHLITATGQRVTLRCSPRSGDLSVYWYQQSLDQGLQFLIQYYNGEERAKGNILERFSAQQFPDLHSELNLSSLELGDSALYFCASSVGVSSYNEQFFGPGTRLTVL.

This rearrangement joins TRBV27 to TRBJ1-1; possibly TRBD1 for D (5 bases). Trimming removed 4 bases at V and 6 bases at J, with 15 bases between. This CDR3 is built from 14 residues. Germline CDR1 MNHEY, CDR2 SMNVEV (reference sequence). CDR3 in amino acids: CASSYTRGGSEAFF. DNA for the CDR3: TGTGCCAGCAGTTATACACGGGGGGGGTCTGAAGCTTTCTTT.

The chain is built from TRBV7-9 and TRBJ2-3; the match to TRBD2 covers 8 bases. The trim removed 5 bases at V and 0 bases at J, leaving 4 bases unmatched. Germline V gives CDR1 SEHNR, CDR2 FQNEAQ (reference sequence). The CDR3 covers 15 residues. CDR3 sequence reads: CASSTRLASTDTQYF. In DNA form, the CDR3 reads TGTGCCAGCAGCACCAGACTAGCGAGCACAGATACGCAGTATTTT. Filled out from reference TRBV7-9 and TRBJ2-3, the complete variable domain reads DTGVSQNPRHKITKRGQNVTFRCDPISEHNRLYWYRQTLGQGPEFLTYFQNEAQLEKSRLLSDRFSAERPKGSFSTLEIQRTEQGDSAMYLCASSTRLASTDTQYFGPGTRLTVL.